The present T cell receptor (beta chain) was sequenced within a study of identical twins. The study's findings and limits: The authors drew conclusions from cross-sectional statistical analysis rather than following the same donors. With abundant cord blood beta clonotypes, insertions were fewer; memory repertoires showed no such pattern.

The ends lost 11 bases at V and 3 bases at J; junction bases unmatched: 14. CDR3 size: 15 residues. The germline V gene has CDR1 MNHEY and CDR2 SVGEGT. TCRdb itself ran the 5' RACE reads through MiXCR, one entry per CDR3 protein. The sample shows 200,000 to 250,000 distinct CDR3 sequences, about 7% of them seen only once. This clonotype was found a few times. The antigen remains unidentified. These data also formed part of another study, on yellow fever vaccine responses in identical twins. This second report adds: Twins showed a vaccine T cell response that reportedly seemed partly convergent, partly personalized.

The rearrangement uses TRBV6-2 or TRBV6-3 and TRBJ2-7; 9 positions match TRBD2. Sequenced input: memory (CD45RO+) T cells sorted from blood. The receptor was isolated from a young woman in good health. The CDR3 DNA reads as TGTGCCTCCCCCCAAACGCTAGCGGGGCACTACGAGCAGTACTTC. Its protein is CASPQTLAGHYEQYF.